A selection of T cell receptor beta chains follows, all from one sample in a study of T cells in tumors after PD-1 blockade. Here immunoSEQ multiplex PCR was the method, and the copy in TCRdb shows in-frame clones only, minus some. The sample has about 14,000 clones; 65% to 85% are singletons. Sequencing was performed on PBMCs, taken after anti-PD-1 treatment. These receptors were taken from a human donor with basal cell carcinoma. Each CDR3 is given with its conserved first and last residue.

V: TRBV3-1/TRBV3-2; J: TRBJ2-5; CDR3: CASSFRLAGVRETQYF
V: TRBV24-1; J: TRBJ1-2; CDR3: CATSQQGVYGYTF
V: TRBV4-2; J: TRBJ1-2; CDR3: CASSQDSGRGANYGYTF
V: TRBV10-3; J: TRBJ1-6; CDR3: CAIRPPEDNSPLHF
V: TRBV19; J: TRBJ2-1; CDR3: CASSGGLAAEQFF
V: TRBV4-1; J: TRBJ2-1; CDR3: CASSQEQLAGGHNEQFF
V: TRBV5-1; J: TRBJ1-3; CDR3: CASSLDPAGSGNTIYF
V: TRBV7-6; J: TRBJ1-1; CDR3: CASTFGVGPIMNTEAFF
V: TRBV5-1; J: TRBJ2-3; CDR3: CASSSSLPTDTQYF
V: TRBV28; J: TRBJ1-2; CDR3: CASSSGGPNYGYTF
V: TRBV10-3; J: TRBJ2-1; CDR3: CAISDQTGGEQFF
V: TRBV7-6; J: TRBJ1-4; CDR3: CASSLRQGRWEKLFF
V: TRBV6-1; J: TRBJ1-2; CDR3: CASSDGQGKVGYGYTF
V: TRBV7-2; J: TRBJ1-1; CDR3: CASSLAGGDEAFF
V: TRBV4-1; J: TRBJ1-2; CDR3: CASSLWHSYGYTF
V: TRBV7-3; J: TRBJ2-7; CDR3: CASSKTGPYEQYF
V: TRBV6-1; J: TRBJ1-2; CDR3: CASSDSIYYGYTF
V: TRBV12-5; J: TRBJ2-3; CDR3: CASGWSSGRGTDTQYF
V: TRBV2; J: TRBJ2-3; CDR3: CASSDSGRTQYF
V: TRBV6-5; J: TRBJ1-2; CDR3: CASHRTGYGYTF
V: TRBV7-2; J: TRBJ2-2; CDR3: CASSLGRGGTGELFF
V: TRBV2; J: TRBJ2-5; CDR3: CASKEPWGEAGETQYF
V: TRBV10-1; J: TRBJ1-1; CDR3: CASSDTSAGYGTTEAFF
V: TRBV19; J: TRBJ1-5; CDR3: CASSQTGQQHF
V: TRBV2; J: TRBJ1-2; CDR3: CASRRDGNYGYTF
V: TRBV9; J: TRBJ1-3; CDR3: CASSVGRGAIYF
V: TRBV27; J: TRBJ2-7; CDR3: CASSFGTAREQYF
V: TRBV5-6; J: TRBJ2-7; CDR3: CASSLVGGMGEQYF
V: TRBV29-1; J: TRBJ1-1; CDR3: CSVAGVPNTEAFF
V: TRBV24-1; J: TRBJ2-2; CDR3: CATSEGGPGELFF
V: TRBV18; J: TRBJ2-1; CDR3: CASSPRPDNEQFF
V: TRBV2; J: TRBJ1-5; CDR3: CASRGTYQPQHF
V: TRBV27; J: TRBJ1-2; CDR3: CASSLNDSPVYGYTF
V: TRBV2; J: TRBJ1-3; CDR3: CASSGEVIGSGNTIYF
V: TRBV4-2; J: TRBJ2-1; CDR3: CASSPRLDHEQFF
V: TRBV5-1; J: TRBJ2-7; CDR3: CASSAQGESAYEQYF
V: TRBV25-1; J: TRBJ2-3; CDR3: CASSVTGVGTDTQYF
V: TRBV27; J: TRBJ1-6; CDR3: CASHVGSDNSPLHF
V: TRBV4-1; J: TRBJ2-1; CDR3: CASSQEPIYNEQFF
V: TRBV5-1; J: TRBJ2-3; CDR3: CASSSYGGAPDTQYF
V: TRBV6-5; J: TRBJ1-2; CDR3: CASRYPRDNKWGYTF
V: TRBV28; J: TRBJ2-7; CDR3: CASSPGTVFLGSYEQYF
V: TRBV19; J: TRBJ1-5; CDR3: CASSLTGYNQPQHF
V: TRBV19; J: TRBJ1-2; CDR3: CASTIYWGSGGYTF
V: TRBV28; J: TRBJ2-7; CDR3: CASRSQGAYEQYF
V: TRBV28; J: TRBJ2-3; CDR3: CASSPRGYSGRKDTQYF
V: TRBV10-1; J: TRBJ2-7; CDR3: CASSEGSGRAGPDEQYF
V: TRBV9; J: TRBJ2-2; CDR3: CASSVGQGGYTGELFF
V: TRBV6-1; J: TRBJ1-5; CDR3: CASSEGLMGQPQHF
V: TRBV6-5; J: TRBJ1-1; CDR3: CASISLAEAFF
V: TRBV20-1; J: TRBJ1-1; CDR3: CSASQLFVNTEAFF
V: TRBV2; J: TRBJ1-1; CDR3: CASSDPRRDTEAFF
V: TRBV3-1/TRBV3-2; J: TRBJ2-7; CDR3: CASSPGTDPYSYEQYF
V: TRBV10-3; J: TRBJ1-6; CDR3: CAISRDRGNSPLHF
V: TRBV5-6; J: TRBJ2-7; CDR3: CASSLAGGAYEQYF
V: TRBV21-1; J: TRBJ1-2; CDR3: CASSHRALNYGYTF
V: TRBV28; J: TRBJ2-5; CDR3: CASSFRGAGGWETQYF